These 30 T cell receptor beta chains came from one sample sequenced in a study of blood T cells in healthy people across ages. It was with a sample-barcoded 5' primer and a J-beta primer mix that a second PCR of about 7 to 12 cycles was run. TCRdb re-called the 5' RACE reads through MiXCR, storing one row per CDR3 protein. This table has 1 million or so distinct CDR3 sequences, 35% to 55% appearing once. The sample was blood. The receptor set was obtained from a woman in her sixties or seventies in good health.

Regarding this clonotype: A single base separates this from a much larger clone, so it may be a read error. The chain is built from TRBV5-5 and TRBJ2-6; perhaps TRBD2 as D (5 bases). The CDR3 sequence is 14 residues long. V was pared by 7 bases and J by 2 bases, with 10 bases between. Germline V gene sequence: CDR1 SGHKS, CDR2 YYEKEE (reference sequence). For the CDR3, the DNA is TGTGCCAGCGTGGACGGGGCTGGGGCCAACGTCCTGACTTTC. It encodes CASVDGAGANVLTF.

V gene TRBV28 combines with J gene TRBJ1-4; weak D call: TRBD1 (5 bases). Trimming cost V 7 bases and J 2 bases, with 14 bases left between them. CDR1 and CDR2 from the germline V gene are MDHEN and SYDVKM. The CDR3 is made up of 15 amino acids. CDR3 protein: CASIPMGHTNEKLFF. The CDR3 DNA reads as TGTGCCAGCATCCCTATGGGGCACACTAATGAAAAACTGTTTTTT.

This clonotype was detected only a few times. The rearrangement uses TRBV6-5 and TRBJ2-3; unclear D gene. The CDR3 consists of 14 residues. Germline CDR1 MNHEY, CDR2 SVGAGI. Trimming removed 2 bases at V and 4 bases at J, with 10 bases between. CDR3 region: CASSYHSSADTQYF. CDR3 coding DNA: TGTGCCAGCAGTTACCATTCGAGCGCAGATACGCAGTATTTT.

V is TRBV10-2 and J is TRBJ2-5, with D possibly TRBD2 on 6 matching bases. The CDR3 extends over 19 amino acids. The V end lost 4 bases, the J end lost 11 bases, and 35 bases lay between the germline ends. CDR1 is WSHSY and CDR2 is SAAADI in the germline V gene. The CDR3 DNA sequence: TGCGCCAGCAGTGGAGCCCCCGGGTTGGCGGGACCCTCCTACAATGAGCAGTACTTC. It yields the protein CASSGAPGLAGPSYNEQYF.

This clonotype has more than one count but fewer than ten. The J gene is TRBJ2-5, the V gene TRBV29-1; a possible D gene is TRBD2 (6 bases). CDR3 size: 11 residues. Trimming removed 3 bases at V and 7 bases at J, with 9 bases between. CDR1 is SQVTM, CDR2 ANQGSEA, per germline. The CDR3 reads CSVDQGGTQYF. CDR3 coding DNA: TGCAGCGTTGACCAGGGAGGGACCCAGTACTTC.

The rearrangement uses TRBV24-1 and TRBJ2-1; 11 bases are a match to TRBD2. There are 13 residues in the CDR3. V dropped 9 bases and J dropped 7; count of bases not matched to a gene: 4. CDR1 KGHDR and CDR2 SFDVKD come from the germline V gene. The CDR3 DNA is TGTGCCACCGGGGCTAGCGGGGGGAATGAGCAGTTCTTC. It specifies CATGASGGNEQFF.

V and J are TRBV27 and TRBJ2-7; D tentatively reads TRBD1 or TRBD2 (5 bases each). CDR3 size: 14 residues. V gave up 9 bases and J gave up 7 bases, with 22 bases separating them. Germline CDR1 is MNHEY and CDR2 is SMNVEV (reference sequence). For the CDR3, the DNA is TGTGCCAGTAGACAGAGGGAGCGAGTGGGGGAGCAGTACTTC. Translating it yields CASRQRERVGEQYF.

The rearrangement links TRBV13 to TRBJ2-1, with 10 positions matching TRBD2. Germline values: CDR1 PRHDT, CDR2 FYEKMQ (reference sequence). The CDR3 loop spans 16 amino acids. J lost 8 bases, V lost 5 bases, and 12 bases had no gene match. CDR3 in amino acids: CASSPGVGLAFYEQFF. For the CDR3, the DNA is TGTGCCAGCAGCCCAGGTGTGGGACTAGCGTTCTATGAGCAGTTCTTC.

V and J are TRBV2 and TRBJ2-7, with D perhaps matching TRBD2 (6 bases). Trimming removed 6 bases at V and 3 bases at J, with 18 bases between. The length of the CDR3 is 15 residues. The germline V gene has CDR1 SNHLY and CDR2 FYNNEI. DNA for the CDR3: TGTGCCAGCAGAGAATACCGGGACTCGAGCTACGAGCAGTACTTC. Its protein is CASREYRDSSYEQYF.

The chain combines TRBV2 with TRBJ1-2; D is undetermined. The CDR3 totals 14 residues. Germline lookup yields CDR1 SNHLY and CDR2 FYNNEI. Deletions cut 4 bases from V and 3 bases from J, with 12 bases between. CDR3 amino acids: CASSGPQVYYGYTF. CDR3 DNA sequence: TGTGCCAGCAGTGGTCCCCAGGTCTACTATGGCTACACCTTC.

The sample holds one count of this clonotype. The gene calls are TRBV20-1 and TRBJ2-3; D call uncertain. This CDR3 region has 14 residues. Trimming stripped 2 bases from V and 1 base from J, with 10 bases between. Germline V gene data show CDR1 as DFQATT and CDR2 as SNEGSKA (reference sequence). The CDR3 loop is CSARKIVGTDTQYF. CDR3 nucleotides: TGCAGTGCTAGAAAAATAGTGGGCACAGATACGCAGTATTTT.

This clonotype was observed a handful of times. The genes are TRBV4-1 and TRBJ1-1; D might be TRBD1 (5 bases). V was pared by 3 bases and J by 5 bases, with 10 bases between. The CDR3 is 13 residues long. Looked up from germline, CDR1 is MGHRA and CDR2 is YSYEKL. The CDR3 nucleotides read TGCGCCAGCAGCCAGGGACGGAGGACTGAAGCTTTCTTT. Amino acids: CASSQGRRTEAFF.

The genes are TRBV5-1 and TRBJ2-5, with a possible D match to TRBD1 (6 bases). V lost 1 base to trimming and J lost 5 bases, with 12 bases between them. In germline, CDR1 is SGHRS, CDR2 YFSETQ. CDR3 size: 14 residues. For the CDR3, the DNA is TGCGCCAGCAGCTTGTGGGTGAGGGGGGAGACCCAGTACTTC. This codes for CASSLWVRGETQYF.

This clonotype occurred a few times. The V gene is TRBV9, the J gene TRBJ1-2; 8 nucleotides match TRBD1. This CDR3 has 14 residues. The junction had 7 bases not matched to a gene; V was cut back by 5 bases and J by 4 bases. The germline V gene encodes CDR1 SGDLS and CDR2 YYNGEE. CDR3 nucleotides: TGTGCCAGCAGTCCGGGACAGGAGGTCTATGGCTACACCTTC. Residues: CASSPGQEVYGYTF.

The V and J genes are TRBV6-5 and TRBJ2-1, with 12 nucleotides matching TRBD2. Trimming removed 0 bases from V and 9 bases from J; junction bases left unmatched: 3. The CDR3 has 15 residues. In germline, CDR1 is MNHEY, CDR2 SVGAGI. CDR3 coding DNA: TGTGCCAGCAGTTACTCGACTAGCGGGAGTGGTGAGCAGTTCTTC. This gives the protein CASSYSTSGSGEQFF.

V is TRBV5-1 and J is TRBJ2-7; 10 nucleotides align to TRBD2. CDR3 size: 16 residues. The trim removed 4 bases at V and 5 bases at J, leaving 12 bases unmatched. Germline CDR1 and CDR2: SGHRS and YFSETQ. The DNA for the CDR3 is TGCGCCAGCAGCCGAAGTACTAGCGGGGCCCCCCACGAGCAGTACTTC. Protein sequence: CASSRSTSGAPHEQYF.

The rearrangement joins TRBV4-2 to TRBJ2-7; TRBD2 aligns across 9 bases. Losses at the gene ends were 4 bases for V and 2 bases for J; bases not matched to a gene: 12. The CDR3 has 17 amino acids. Germline CDR1 reads LGHNA; CDR2 reads YNFKEQ. CDR3 DNA: TGTGCCAGCAGCCCCGTTAGCGGGAGTTCGGGGACCTACGAGCAGTACTTC. Translated: CASSPVSGSSGTYEQYF.

V usage is TRBV2 and J usage is TRBJ2-1; TRBD2 aligns across 8 bases. Germline lookup yields CDR1 SNHLY and CDR2 FYNNEI. This CDR3 has 12 amino acids. V lost 7 bases and J lost 13; bases outside the gene matches: 9. The CDR3: CASKTEREKQFF. The CDR3 DNA is TGTGCCAGCAAGACCGAGCGGGAGAAACAGTTCTTC. The whole variable domain, remainder taken from reference TRBV2 and TRBJ2-1, is EPEVTQTPSHQVTQMGQEVILRCVPISNHLYFYWYRQILGQKVEFLVSFYNNEISEKSEIFDDQFSVERPDGSNFTLKIRSTKLEDSAMYFCASKTEREKQFFGPGTRLTVL.

CDR3 nucleotide sequence: TGTGCCAGCAGTCCGGAGGGGGTCAGCACTGAAGCTTTCTTT. It specifies CASSPEGVSTEAFF. The gene calls are TRBV2 and TRBJ1-1, with a weak D call TRBD1 (6 bases). The CDR3 length is 14 residues. The germline V gene encodes CDR1 SNHLY and CDR2 FYNNEI. Deletions cut 5 bases from V and 4 bases from J, with 14 bases between.

This clonotype occurred a few times. V gene TRBV20-1 combines with J gene TRBJ2-1; TRBD2 matches at 9 bases. Germline V gives CDR1 DFQATT, CDR2 SNEGSKA (reference sequence). The CDR3 runs to 19 residues. V trimming: 0 bases; J trimming: 3 bases; junction bases outside the gene matches: 15. Written as DNA, the CDR3 is TGCAGTGCTAGAGATCGAGGGGCACCGGGACTAGCTAGCTACAATGAGCAGTTCTTC. Protein: CSARDRGAPGLASYNEQFF.

This clonotype was counted a few times. This chain links TRBV12-5 with TRBJ2-7, with TRBD1 identical over 7 bases. CDR1 is LGHNT and CDR2 is FRNRAP in the germline V gene. J lost 9 bases, V lost 4 bases, and 12 bases had no gene match. The CDR3 has 14 amino acids. CDR3 bases: TGTGCTAGTGGTTCCGGGACAGTTGAGGCGGTGCAGTACTTC. Translated: CASGSGTVEAVQYF.

This clonotype occurred a few times. This chain connects TRBV15 to TRBJ1-5; 7 bases line up with TRBD1. Per the germline V gene, CDR1 is LNHNV and CDR2 is YYDKDF (reference sequence). This CDR3 spans 15 amino acids. V lost 0 bases to trimming and J lost 3 bases; unmatched junction nucleotides: 2. The CDR3 DNA reads as TGTGCCACCAGCAGAGAAACAGGGGTCAATCAGCCCCAGCATTTT. This sequence encodes CATSRETGVNQPQHF.

The chain links TRBV20-1 to TRBJ2-7; 7 bases match TRBD2. In germline, CDR1 is DFQATT, CDR2 SNEGSKA (reference sequence). The ends lost 5 bases at V and 6 bases at J; junction bases unmatched: 7. The length of the CDR3 is 12 residues. As DNA, the CDR3 is TGCAGTGCTGTTTCCGGGACTATCGAGCAGTACTTC. Translation gives CSAVSGTIEQYF.

This chain joins TRBV19 and TRBJ1-1; no clear D gene. In germline, CDR1 is LNHDA, CDR2 SQIVND (reference sequence). The CDR3 covers 14 residues. Trimming took off 6 bases at V and 4 bases at J, with 15 bases between the two ends. The CDR3 sequence: CASSDSSRGTEAFF. The DNA for the CDR3 is TGTGCCAGTAGCGATTCCAGCCGCGGCACTGAAGCTTTCTTT.

This clonotype was found a few times. The V call is TRBV9, the J call TRBJ2-3; D tentatively reads TRBD1 or TRBD2 (6 bases each). V lost 3 bases to trimming and J lost 2 bases, with 13 bases between them. This CDR3 region has 15 residues. Germline V CDR1 and CDR2: SGDLS, YYNGEE. CDR3 amino acids: CASSAPRGHTDTQYF. Here the CDR3 DNA reads TGTGCCAGCAGCGCCCCGCGGGGACACACAGATACGCAGTATTTT.

The chain combines TRBV29-1 with TRBJ2-1; D gene ambiguous. With the DNA end fitting TRBJ2-7 better, the J assignment may be wrong. Germline V lookup: CDR1 SQVTM, CDR2 ANQGSEA. The CDR3 has 13 amino acids. The CDR3 DNA sequence: TGCAGCGTTGGAGCGAGCTCCTACAATGAGCAGTACTTC. It is translated as CSVGASSYNEQYF.

This rearrangement joins TRBV6-4 to TRBJ2-1; D is unresolved. V shed 2 bases and J shed 8 bases, with 16 bases lying between them. The CDR3 runs to 15 residues. CDR1 and CDR2 from the germline V gene are MRHNA and SNTAGT. The CDR3 reads CASSDTRLGVHEQFF. The DNA for the CDR3 is TGTGCCAGCAGTGACACCAGGTTGGGTGTGCATGAGCAGTTCTTC.

This chain links TRBV7-6 with TRBJ2-7; D perhaps matches TRBD2 (5 bases). CDR1 and CDR2 (germline): SGHVS, FNYEAQ. The germline V and J ends were trimmed by 1 base and 0 bases, with 16 bases remaining between them. The CDR3 consists of 17 residues. The CDR3 loop is CASSLEAAGGSSYEQYF. The CDR3 DNA reads as TGTGCCAGCAGCTTAGAAGCTGCAGGTGGGAGCTCCTACGAGCAGTACTTC.

This clonotype was counted only a few times. The CDR3 is CSAPAGGTQETQYF. The DNA of the CDR3 is TGCAGTGCTCCCGCGGGGGGGACTCAAGAGACCCAGTACTTC. This chain joins TRBV20-1 and TRBJ2-5; TRBD2 aligns across 9 bases. CDR1 is DFQATT, CDR2 SNEGSKA, per germline (reference sequence). After removal of 5 bases from V and 2 bases from J, the junction contained 6 bases not matched to a gene. CDR3 size: 14 residues.

The chain carries TRBV10-2 and TRBJ1-5, with a weak D call TRBD1 (5 bases). The CDR3 is made up of 14 amino acids. Germline V gene sequence: CDR1 WSHSY, CDR2 SAAADI. Between the trimmed V and J ends, which lost 6 bases and 5 bases, there was a span of 14 bases. The CDR3 region has the DNA TGCGCCAGCAGCCCCCGCAGGGCGGATCAGCCCCAGCATTTT. Translation: CASSPRRADQPQHF.